This entry lists 29 T cell receptor beta chains sequenced from one sample in a study of blood T cell repertoires in COVID-19 (dated by TCRdb to between 2020 and 2021). The library came from the immunoSEQ multiplex PCR assay. TCRdb stores this immuneACCESS table with in-frame sequences only. Part of the clones is absent; in the studies checked, under half of the shortfall reflects unresolved V genes, and no reason is known for the rest. Here the sample has about 220,000 clones; just over 85% occur a single time. The ten top clones hold under 4% of the sample. Sequencing was performed on PBMCs or T cells enriched from blood (not recorded which). These receptors were obtained from a woman aged 40-49 years with acute COVID-19.

The chain couples TRBV7-2 to TRBJ2-1; D not resolved. The CDR3 covers 11 residues. Deletions cut 2 bases from V and 9 bases from J, with 5 bases between. Germline-derived CDR1 and CDR2 are SGHTA and FQGNSA. The CDR3 DNA is TGTGCCAGCAGCTTAAACGGTGAGCAGTTCTTC. Protein sequence: CASSLNGEQFF.

The chain uses TRBV30 and TRBJ2-1, with 8 bases that match TRBD2. V lost 3 bases, J lost 12 bases, and 7 bases stayed unmatched. Germline CDR1 GTSNPN, CDR2 SVGIG (reference sequence). The CDR3 has 12 residues. The CDR3 coding sequence is TGTGCCTGGAGCGCTAGCGGGTATTTGCAGTTCTTC. Its protein product is CAWSASGYLQFF.

The rearrangement links TRBV5-4 to TRBJ1-6; D is unclear. Trimming removed 4 bases from V and 3 bases from J, with 11 bases in between. CDR3 length equals 15 residues. The germline V gene has CDR1 SGHNT and CDR2 YYREEE (reference sequence). The CDR3 reads CASSTERNYNSPLHF. The CDR3 DNA reads TGTGCCAGCAGCACGGAGCGAAACTATAATTCACCCCTCCACTTT.

J is TRBJ1-5 and V is TRBV28, with a weak D call TRBD1 (6 bases). The ends were cut back, 7 bases at V and 6 bases at J, with 13 bases in the middle. The V gene's germline CDR1 is MDHEN and CDR2 SYDVKM. The CDR3 runs 13 residues. Written as DNA, the CDR3 is TGTGCCAGCACAGCAGGGGAGGGTCAGCCCCAGCATTTT. Protein: CASTAGEGQPQHF.

The chain has TRBV9 and TRBJ1-2; D ambiguous. The CDR3 covers 12 residues. V lost 0 bases and J lost 8, with 8 bases in between. Germline assignment: CDR1 SGDLS and CDR2 YYNGEE. The DNA of the CDR3 is TGTGCCAGCAGCGTAGAGTCAGGAGGCTACACCTTC. The encoded protein is CASSVESGGYTF.

V usage is TRBV25-1 and J usage is TRBJ2-1; no reliable D call. The CDR3 runs to 13 residues. Germline CDR1 and CDR2: MGHDK and SYGVNS. Trimming took 1 base from V and 10 from J, leaving 11 bases between them. The CDR3 loop is CASSEFIHGEQFF. The CDR3 coding sequence is TGTGCCAGCAGTGAATTTATCCACGGGGAGCAGTTCTTC.

This chain links TRBV9 with TRBJ2-1, with D perhaps TRBD1 (6 bases). The V gene lost 0 bases and the J gene lost 6 bases, with 10 bases spanning the gap. This CDR3 spans 14 amino acids. From germline, CDR1 is SGDLS and CDR2 YYNGEE. CDR3 sequence: CASSVGSGANEQFF. In DNA form, the CDR3 reads TGTGCCAGCAGCGTAGGGTCAGGGGCCAATGAGCAGTTCTTC.

This chain uses TRBV19 with TRBJ1-6, with D maybe TRBD1 (5 bases). Germline V gives CDR1 LNHDA, CDR2 SQIVND (reference sequence). This CDR3 comprises 15 residues. Trimming took off 6 bases at V and 13 bases at J, with 22 bases between the two ends. The chain's CDR3 is CASSIGTDSRNPLHF. Written as DNA, the CDR3 is TGTGCCAGTAGCATCGGAACCGACAGCCGGAATCCCCTCCACTTT.

This sequence joins TRBV6-5 and TRBJ1-2; maybe TRBD1 (6 bases). Trimming pared 7 bases from V and 8 bases from J, leaving 17 bases between. The CDR3 contains 13 residues. The germline V gene has CDR1 MNHEY and CDR2 SVGAGI. The CDR3 bases are TGTGCCAGCACTAAAGGTTGGGGGCTGGGCTACACCTTC. This translates into CASTKGWGLGYTF.

The chain joins TRBV12-3 or TRBV12-4 to TRBJ1-4, with D possibly matching TRBD1 (6 bases). CDR3 length: 13 residues. With 8 bases removed from V and 8 bases from J, the gap between germline ends came to 15 bases. Written as DNA, the CDR3 is TGTGCCAGCGCCCGTTGGGGGGGCGAAAAACTGTTTTTT. This codes for CASARWGGEKLFF.

The chain has TRBV7-9 and TRBJ2-3, with 8 bases identical to TRBD1. CDR1 is SEHNR, CDR2 FQNEAQ, per germline (reference sequence). CDR3 length equals 16 residues. After removal of 2 bases from V and 5 bases from J, the junction contained 9 bases not matched to a gene. Here the CDR3 DNA reads TGTGCCAGCAGCTTATTTGCGTCAGGGGGCGTAGATACGCAGTATTTT. Encoded protein: CASSLFASGGVDTQYF.

The V and J genes are TRBV7-9 and TRBJ1-4; TRBD1 might be the D (5 bases). Trimming left V 6 bases short and J 10 bases short, with 24 bases between. The CDR3 covers 16 residues. The germline V gene encodes CDR1 SEHNR and CDR2 FQNEAQ (reference sequence). CDR3 nucleotides: TGTGCCAGCAGGACCGTCTCCGGGACGTCGGGAGGAAAACTGTTTTTT. Encoded protein: CASRTVSGTSGGKLFF.

The chain has TRBV18 and TRBJ1-2; D gene uncertain. Per germline, CDR1 KGHSH and CDR2 LQKENI. The CDR3 has 13 amino acids. V was cut by 6 bases and J by 2 bases, with 10 bases left in between. The CDR3 sequence: CASSAGGNYGYTF. The CDR3 region has the DNA TGTGCCAGCTCGGCCGGAGGGAACTATGGCTACACCTTC.

CDR3 sequence (DNA): TGTGCCAGCAGCTCACGACAGGGCTTCGGTAATTCACCCCTCCACTTT. Translating it yields CASSSRQGFGNSPLHF. This chain uses TRBV7-2 with TRBJ1-6; 7 bases agree with TRBD1. CDR1 is SGHTA, CDR2 FQGNSA, per germline. This CDR3 spans 16 amino acids. Trimming at V came to 4 bases and at J to 6 bases, leaving 9 bases not matched to a gene.

This sequence joins TRBV24-1 and TRBJ1-5, with a weak D call TRBD1 (6 bases). V was clipped by 3 bases and J by 4 bases, with 15 bases between them. The CDR3 runs to 16 residues. Germline loops: CDR1 KGHDR, CDR2 SFDVKD. CDR3 protein: CATSDPGRGGNQPQHF. As DNA, the CDR3 is TGTGCCACCAGTGATCCGGGCAGGGGTGGGAATCAGCCCCAGCATTTT.

The chain recombines TRBV3-1 (or the pseudogene TRBV3-2) with TRBJ2-2; a weak D match, TRBD1 (5 bases). Germline values: CDR1 LGHDT, CDR2 YNNKEL (reference sequence). This CDR3 region has 16 residues. V was clipped by 0 bases and J by 4 bases, with 12 bases between them. The CDR3 DNA reads as TGTGCCAGCAGCCAAGATACTGGGGCGGTCACCGGGGAGCTGTTTTTT. Translating gives CASSQDTGAVTGELFF.

This chain links TRBV7-2 with TRBJ1-5, with no clear D. The CDR3 loop spans 17 amino acids. The germline CDR1 and CDR2 sequences are SGHTA and FQGNSA. V lost 2 bases and J 3 bases, leaving 17 bases between the germline ends. CDR3 sequence: CASSLITAERANQPQHF. The CDR3 coding sequence is TGTGCCAGCAGCTTAATCACAGCGGAGAGGGCCAATCAGCCCCAGCATTTT.

This clone appeared a single time. The chain couples TRBV7-3 to TRBJ2-7, with D perhaps TRBD2 (5 bases). V was pared by 5 bases and J by 0 bases, with 11 bases between. The CDR3 is made up of 14 amino acids. CDR1 and CDR2 (germline): SGHTA, FQGTGA. This chain's CDR3 is CASSPGRDSYEQYF. In DNA form, the CDR3 reads TGTGCCAGCAGCCCGGGAAGGGACTCCTACGAGCAGTACTTC.

The rearrangement links TRBV5-1 to TRBJ2-2; 9 nucleotides line up with TRBD1. The CDR3 has 14 residues. J was trimmed by 4 bases and V by 4 bases; bases with no gene match: 2. CDR1 is SGHRS and CDR2 is YFSETQ in the germline V gene. CDR3 sequence reads: CASSPTGGTGELFF. Written as DNA, the CDR3 is TGCGCCAGCAGCCCGACAGGGGGCACCGGGGAGCTGTTTTTT.

The chain employs TRBV19 and TRBJ2-7; D is unclear. Germline CDR1 LNHDA, CDR2 SQIVND (reference sequence). The CDR3 consists of 13 residues. V dropped 4 bases and J dropped 5 bases, with 12 bases sitting between them. The CDR3: CASSTTQKDEQYF. The CDR3, as DNA: TGTGCCAGTAGTACGACACAAAAGGACGAGCAGTACTTC.

This sequence joins TRBV20-1 and TRBJ2-1; 7 bases map to TRBD1. Trimming removed 6 bases from V and 14 bases from J; junction bases left unmatched: 1. The CDR3 sequence is 8 residues long. The V gene's germline CDR1 is DFQATT and CDR2 SNEGSKA (reference sequence). The CDR3 sequence: CSAGTEFF. CDR3 sequence (DNA): TGCAGTGCCGGGACAGAGTTCTTC.

The chain recombines TRBV4-1 with TRBJ1-2, with 10 nucleotides matching TRBD1. Germline V gene lookup returns CDR1 MGHRA and CDR2 YSYEKL. Losses at the gene ends were 0 bases for V and 7 bases for J; bases not matched to a gene: 11. This CDR3 is built from 17 residues. CDR3 nucleotides: TGCGCCAGCAGCCAAGATCGTCGGACAGGGGGTGTAAGTGGCTACACCTTC. Protein sequence: CASSQDRRTGGVSGYTF.

This clone has more than one count but fewer than ten. The V gene is TRBV7-9, the J gene TRBJ1-5; the D gene is possibly TRBD1 (6 bases). Per germline, CDR1 SEHNR and CDR2 FQNEAQ (reference sequence). The CDR3 sequence is 15 residues long. Trimming removed 4 bases at V and 7 bases at J, with 17 bases between. This chain's CDR3 is CASSSTVQGDQPQHF. Here the CDR3 DNA reads TGTGCCAGCAGCTCCACGGTACAGGGTGACCAGCCCCAGCATTTT.

DNA for the CDR3: TGTGCCAGCAGTCCCGACTCCTCTTATGGCTACACCTTC. Translation gives CASSPDSSYGYTF. The V and J genes are TRBV6-5 and TRBJ1-2; D gene uncertain. Trimming removed 5 bases from V and 5 bases from J, with 12 bases in between. The germline CDR1 and CDR2 sequences are MNHEY and SVGAGI. The CDR3 loop spans 13 amino acids.

In its sample, this clone was seen once. V is TRBV5-8 and J is TRBJ1-4, with 12 bases fitting TRBD1. Germline lookup yields CDR1 SGHTS and CDR2 YDEGEE. The CDR3 extends over 16 amino acids. V was pared by 4 bases and J by 7 bases, with 8 bases of the junction left unmatched. CDR3 in DNA: TGTGCCAGCAGCGTGGGACAGGGGGCGGCGGGTGAAAAACTGTTTTTT. Translating gives CASSVGQGAAGEKLFF. Using reference TRBV5-8 and TRBJ1-4 for the parts outside the CDR3, the full variable domain is EAGVTQSPTHLIKTRGQQATLRCSPISGHTSVYWYQQALGLGLQFLLWYDEGEERNRGNFPPRFSGRQFPNYSSELNVNALELEDSALYLCASSVGQGAAGEKLFFGSGTQLSVL.

The chain joins TRBV5-6 to TRBJ1-3; no clear D. The V gene's germline CDR1 is SGHDT and CDR2 YYEEEE. The ends were cut back, 4 bases at V and 2 bases at J, with 4 bases in the middle. CDR3 size: 12 residues. CDR3 DNA: TGTGCCAGCAGCCGTACTGGAAACACCATATATTTT. Its protein is CASSRTGNTIYF.

This rearrangement joins TRBV7-9 to TRBJ1-1; 7 bases map to TRBD1. Germline V CDR1 and CDR2: SEHNR, FQNEAQ (reference sequence). The CDR3 spans 16 residues. Trimming at V came to 8 bases and at J to 3 bases, leaving 15 bases not matched to a gene. The DNA of the CDR3 is TGTGCCAGCCGCCAGGTCAGGGGGAAGTGGGACACTGAAGCTTTCTTT. This encodes CASRQVRGKWDTEAFF.

The CDR3 spells CSVEESTGNTEAFF. The CDR3 DNA follows: TGCAGCGTTGAAGAAAGTACGGGAAACACTGAAGCTTTCTTT. J is TRBJ1-1 and V is TRBV29-1; D gene ambiguous. The V gene lost 0 bases and the J gene lost 2 bases, with 10 bases spanning the gap. The germline gives CDR1 SQVTM, CDR2 ANQGSEA. The CDR3 runs 14 residues.

This clone is a singleton in its sample. The chain's CDR3 is CASSFPNTEAFF. For the CDR3, the DNA is TGTGCCAGCAGCTTTCCTAACACTGAAGCTTTCTTT. V usage is TRBV7-9 and J usage is TRBJ1-1, with D unresolved. From germline, CDR1 is SEHNR and CDR2 FQNEAQ (reference sequence). Trimming took 3 bases from V and 2 from J, leaving 4 bases between them. The CDR3 has 12 residues.